This entry lists 17 T cell receptor beta chains sequenced from one sample in a study of cytomegalovirus exposure and HLA in healthy donors. Clones were sequenced by immunoSEQ multiplex PCR, and TCRdb holds only the in-frame ones, with some missing. The sample records 90,000 to 150,000 clones, around 88% being singletons. The specimen was PBMCs. The source is a man in his late teens or twenties in good health and CMV-seronegative.

This chain joins TRBV5-3 and TRBJ2-5; 11 nucleotides line up with TRBD2. TRBV5-3 is an ORF for which the function is uncertain. V lost 4 bases, J lost 4 bases, and 3 bases stayed unmatched. The CDR3 sequence is 14 residues long. The CDR3 sequence is CARSLGTSGETQYF. For the CDR3, the DNA is TGTGCCAGAAGCCTTGGGACTAGCGGAGAGACCCAGTACTTC.

V usage is TRBV7-9 and J usage is TRBJ2-2; 7 bases line up with TRBD1. Germline V gene data show CDR1 as SEHNR and CDR2 as FQNEAQ (reference sequence). The CDR3 contains 14 residues. J gave up 4 bases and V 5 bases, and 4 bases lay outside the gene matches. This CDR3 reads CASSPTGSTGELFF. The DNA of the CDR3 is TGTGCCAGCAGCCCGACAGGGTCCACCGGGGAGCTGTTTTTT. Filled out from reference TRBV7-9 and TRBJ2-2, the complete variable domain reads DTGVSQNPRHKITKRGQNVTFRCDPISEHNRLYWYRQTLGQGPEFLTYFQNEAQLEKSRLLSDRFSAERPKGSFSTLEIQRTEQGDSAMYLCASSPTGSTGELFFGEGSRLTVL.

This chain connects TRBV5-1 to TRBJ2-2; TRBD2 matches at 12 bases. Germline CDR1 is SGHRS and CDR2 is YFSETQ. Trimming cost V 3 bases and J 8 bases; bases outside gene matches: 8. The CDR3 spans 16 residues. CDR3 residues: CASSSTSGSLFGELFF. In nucleotides, the CDR3 is TGCGCCAGCAGCTCGACTAGCGGGAGTCTATTTGGGGAGCTGTTTTTT.

This sequence joins TRBV2 and TRBJ2-2; the D gene is possibly TRBD1 (6 bases). The CDR3 has 16 amino acids. Germline values: CDR1 SNHLY, CDR2 FYNNEI. Deletions cut 3 bases from V and 2 bases from J, with 13 bases between. The CDR3 reads CASSDPAGTNTGELFF. CDR3 bases: TGTGCCAGCAGTGATCCCGCAGGGACAAACACCGGGGAGCTGTTTTTT.

In regard to this clone: Relative to the germline gene, one junction end is altered; a read error may explain this. The V and J genes are TRBV30 and TRBJ1-6; a weak D match, TRBD1 (5 bases). The CDR3 sequence is 14 residues long. Germline-derived CDR1 and CDR2 are GTSNPN and SVGIG (reference sequence). CDR3 residues: CAWGGGYDNSSLHF. The CDR3 bases are TGTGCCTGGGGGGGAGGCTACGATAATTCATCCCTCCACTTT.

The chain links TRBV7-2 to TRBJ2-7, with TRBD1 identical over 10 bases. V shed 1 base, J shed 4 bases, and the junction held 7 bases outside the gene matches. There are 16 residues in the CDR3. Germline V lookup: CDR1 SGHTA, CDR2 FQGNSA. The CDR3 DNA follows: TGTGCCAGCAGCTTAGACCGGACAGGGGGGAAATACGAGCAGTACTTC. As protein: CASSLDRTGGKYEQYF.

This clone was observed once. The chain carries TRBV11-2 and TRBJ1-1, with D tentatively TRBD1 (6 bases). Germline V gene sequence: CDR1 SGHAT, CDR2 FQNNGV. The V end was cut by 5 bases, the J end by 10 bases, with 23 bases between. This CDR3 comprises 15 residues. The CDR3 sequence is CASSLRQVLNSGAFF. The CDR3 DNA reads as TGTGCCAGCAGCCTAAGACAGGTCCTAAATTCCGGAGCTTTCTTT.

The chain uses TRBV28 and TRBJ1-1; D is unclear. In germline, CDR1 is MDHEN, CDR2 SYDVKM. CDR3 length: 14 amino acids. Trimming took off 5 bases at V and 4 bases at J, with 14 bases between the two ends. CDR3 in DNA: TGTGCCAGCAGTCTGGATGGGAGGTCCACTGAAGCTTTCTTT. Its protein product is CASSLDGRSTEAFF.

The gene calls are TRBV7-9 and TRBJ2-1, with D perhaps matching TRBD2 (5 bases). The CDR3 covers 16 residues. Trimming left V 2 bases short and J 4 bases short, with 15 bases between. Germline V gene data show CDR1 as SEHNR and CDR2 as FQNEAQ (reference sequence). The CDR3 region has the DNA TGTGCCAGCAGCTTACTTGAGGGTTTCCAGTACAATGAGCAGTTCTTC. Its protein product is CASSLLEGFQYNEQFF.

The chain couples TRBV28 to TRBJ1-5; TRBD1 matches 8 bases. The CDR3 sequence is 14 residues long. V lost 7 bases and J lost 1; bases outside the gene matches: 3. CDR1 and CDR2 (germline): MDHEN, SYDVKM. The CDR3 here is CASTGGGSNQPQHF. The CDR3 DNA follows: TGTGCCAGCACAGGGGGCGGGAGCAATCAGCCCCAGCATTTT. Full variable domain (remainder filled in from reference TRBV28 and TRBJ1-5): DVKVTQSSRYLVKRTGEKVFLECVQDMDHENMFWYRQDPGLGLRLIYFSYDVKMKEKGDIPEGYSVSREKKERFSLILESASTNQTSMYLCASTGGGSNQPQHFGDGTRLSIL.

The chain joins TRBV4-1 to TRBJ1-1; a possible D gene is TRBD1 (6 bases). The CDR3 is 14 residues long. Germline V gene data show CDR1 as MGHRA and CDR2 as YSYEKL. The ends were cut back, 3 bases at V and 9 bases at J, with 17 bases in the middle. CDR3 sequence (DNA): TGCGCCAGCAGCCATGAGACGGGGCAGGGGCAAGCTTTCTTT. It translates to CASSHETGQGQAFF.

The CDR3: CASSDQPELSTDTQYF. Written as DNA, the CDR3 is TGTGCCAGCAGTGATCAACCCGAACTAAGCACAGATACGCAGTATTTT. The chain couples TRBV6-1 to TRBJ2-3; no reliable D call. CDR1 is MNHNS, CDR2 SASEGT, per germline. The ends were cut back, 3 bases at V and 0 bases at J, with 13 bases in the middle. CDR3 length: 16 residues.

V and J are TRBV6-6 and TRBJ1-3; unclear D gene. The CDR3 consists of 14 residues. CDR1 and CDR2 from the germline V gene are MNHNY and SVGAGI (reference sequence). V was trimmed by 4 bases and J by 2 bases, leaving 9 bases between them. The CDR3: CASSSRGAGNTIYF. Written as DNA, the CDR3 is TGTGCCAGCAGTTCCCGAGGAGCTGGAAACACCATATATTTT.

The chain joins TRBV28 to TRBJ1-5; D uncertain. The V gene lost 3 bases and the J gene lost 4 bases, with 10 bases spanning the gap. The germline V gene encodes CDR1 MDHEN and CDR2 SYDVKM. The CDR3 is made up of 14 amino acids. The CDR3 nucleotides read TGTGCCAGCAGTTTGCTGGAGGGAAATCAGCCCCAGCATTTT. Translation gives CASSLLEGNQPQHF.

This chain uses TRBV5-4 with TRBJ1-4; D not certain. In germline, CDR1 is SGHNT, CDR2 YYREEE (reference sequence). Trimming pared 10 bases from V and 8 bases from J, leaving 18 bases between. This CDR3 comprises 13 residues. The CDR3 sequence: CAASRDVGEKLFF. The CDR3 DNA follows: TGTGCCGCCTCGAGGGATGTGGGAGAAAAACTGTTTTTT.

This rearrangement joins TRBV10-1 to TRBJ2-7; the match to TRBD1 covers 11 bases. V lost 2 bases and J lost 7; bases outside the gene matches: 10. From germline, CDR1 is WNHNN and CDR2 SYGVQD (reference sequence). This CDR3 contains 16 residues. In DNA form, the CDR3 reads TGCGCCAGCAGTGAGGCAGGACAGGGGGCTCGGGAAGAGCAGTACTTC. Translating it yields CASSEAGQGAREEQYF.

J is TRBJ1-6 and V is TRBV19; unclear D gene. The CDR3 contains 13 residues. V was cut by 6 bases and J by 0 bases, with 3 bases left in between. Germline V gives CDR1 LNHDA, CDR2 SQIVND (reference sequence). The CDR3 DNA reads as TGTGCCAGTAGCAGCTCCTATAATTCACCCCTCCACTTT. As protein: CASSSSYNSPLHF.